Only a few counts were recorded for the clone carrying this T cell receptor beta chain. The data are from a study of response to subunit inactivated influenza vaccine. TCRdb independently ran MiXCR on the RT-PCR reads; one entry per CDR3 protein. The sample lists about 300,000 distinct CDR3 sequences, just over 20% seen once, with roughly 10% in the top ten. V lost 4 bases, J lost 11 bases, and 18 bases lay in between. Germline CDR1 reads SGHVS; CDR2 reads FNYEAQ. The CDR3 has 14 residues. The sequence derives from a man between 50 and 70 years old who received an inactivated influenza vaccine. This specimen was PBMCs from blood, taken about 20 months after vaccination. The gene calls are TRBV7-6 and TRBJ1-5, with D maybe TRBD1 (5 bases). CDR3 nucleotides: TGTGCCAGCAGCTCCGGGACCCTCGGGGTGGCCCAGCATTTT. Translated, it gives CASSSGTLGVAQHF.